This is a list of T cell receptor beta chains from one sample in a study of Tregs in tolerant kidney transplant recipients. Method: immunoSEQ multiplex PCR; TCRdb's copy keeps in-frame clones and lacks some. The sample holds some 68,000 clones, around 83% seen once. The specimen was CD4+ T cells from blood. These receptors all stem from a human donor in good health. Each CDR3 is given with its conserved first and last residue. A D gene is named only where the DNA matches it firmly. Clone size appears in some rows only: once, few, many, or a class for an expanded clone.

>TRBV10-3|TRBD1|once|TRBJ1-1
CAISGRGRAEAFF
TGTGCCATCTCCGGCAGGGGGCGAGCTGAAGCTTTCTTT
>TRBV7-6|-|few|TRBJ2-5
CASSFKETQYF
TGTGCCAGCAGCTTTAAAGAGACCCAGTACTTC
>TRBV15|TRBD1|-|TRBJ1-1
CATSREQGADTEAFF
TGTGCCACCAGCAGAGAACAGGGGGCGGACACTGAAGCTTTCTTT
>TRBV6-1|-|-|TRBJ1-1
CASRESIQREAFF
TGTGCCAGCAGGGAAAGTATACAACGGGAAGCTTTCTTT
>TRBV2|TRBD1|few|TRBJ1-1
CASSLDRDGTAFF
TGTGCCAGCAGTCTTGACAGGGACGGTACGGCTTTCTTT
>TRBV5-1|-|-|TRBJ2-5
CASSEVGKETQYF
TGCGCCAGCAGCGAGGTAGGAAAAGAGACCCAGTACTTC
>TRBV27|-|-|TRBJ2-2
CASSFRVEHNTGELFF
TGTGCCAGCAGTTTTAGGGTGGAGCATAACACCGGGGAGCTGTTTTTT
>TRBV19|-|-|TRBJ1-3
CATAPSTFSGGTIYF
TGTGCTACAGCGCCCAGCACGTTCTCTGGGGGCACCATATATTTT
>TRBV29-1|TRBD1|-|TRBJ2-5
CSATGQGDQETQYF
TGCAGCGCCACAGGACAGGGGGACCAAGAGACCCAGTACTTC
>TRBV29-1|TRBD2|few|TRBJ2-3
CSVEASGSTDTQYF
TGCAGCGTTGAAGCTAGCGGGAGCACAGATACGCAGTATTTT
>TRBV5-4|TRBD1|-|TRBJ2-3
CASSFTGTGMYF
TGTGCCAGCAGCTTTACCGGGACAGGGATGTATTTT
>TRBV6-5|-|-|TRBJ1-2
CASRRQSHYGYTF
TGTGCCAGCAGACGACAGTCACACTATGGCTACACCTTC
>TRBV5-4|TRBD1|once|TRBJ1-2
CASSVDQGGRGYTF
TGTGCCAGCAGCGTGGACCAGGGGGGGAGGGGCTACACCTTC
>TRBV4-3|-|-|TRBJ2-7
CASSHHAHRDELGEQYF
TGCGCCAGCAGCCACCACGCTCACCGGGACGAACTGGGGGAGCAGTACTTC
>TRBV7-9|-|few|TRBJ2-7
CASSRINRAAASYEQYF
TGTGCCAGCAGCCGAATCAACAGGGCCGCAGCCTCCTACGAGCAGTACTTC
>TRBV6-1|TRBD2|-|TRBJ2-5
CASSELTSPVGETQYF
TGTGCCAGCAGTGAATTGACTAGCCCCGTAGGGGAGACCCAGTACTTC
>TRBV7-2|TRBD1|once|TRBJ1-4
CASSFGGQGYEKLFF
TGTGCCAGCAGCTTTGGGGGACAGGGTTATGAAAAACTGTTTTTT
>TRBV7-9|TRBD2|-|TRBJ2-5
CASSWVRTSGGRETQYF
TGTGCCAGCAGCTGGGTCCGGACTAGCGGGGGTCGGGAGACCCAGTACTTC
>TRBV11-2|-|-|TRBJ2-7
CASSLDRATEQYF
TGTGCCAGCAGCTTAGATCGGGCTACTGAGCAGTACTTC
>TRBV28|TRBD1|-|TRBJ1-5
CASSPPTGGSQPQHF
TGTGCCAGCAGTCCCCCGACAGGGGGAAGTCAGCCCCAGCATTTT
>TRBV5-1|TRBD1|few|TRBJ1-2
CASSSTYDRAGGYTF
TGCGCCAGCAGCTCGACGTACGACAGGGCGGGTGGCTACACCTTC
>TRBV6-4|-|-|TRBJ2-7
CAHDDREGREQYF
TGTGCCCACGATGACAGGGAGGGCCGGGAGCAGTACTTC
>TRBV5-4|-|-|TRBJ2-7
CASSLDNLLDEQYF
TGTGCCAGCAGCTTGGATAACCTACTTGACGAGCAGTACTTC
>TRBV5-6|TRBD1|-|TRBJ1-2
CASRQAGGYGYTF
TGTGCCAGCAGACAAGCAGGGGGCTATGGCTACACCTTC
>TRBV4-2|TRBD2|-|TRBJ2-1
CASSQVIAGIANEQFF
TGTGCCAGCAGCCAAGTTATAGCGGGAATCGCCAATGAGCAGTTCTTC
>TRBV6-1|-|-|TRBJ1-2
CASSEGGRGYTF
TGTGCCAGCAGTGAGGGGGGGAGAGGCTACACCTTC
>TRBV5-1|-|-|TRBJ2-5
CASSPTTGETQYF
TGCGCCAGCAGCCCAACGACGGGGGAGACCCAGTACTTC
>TRBV6-5|-|once|TRBJ1-2
CASVDRLYGYTF
TGTGCCAGCGTAGACAGATTATATGGCTACACCTTC